This T cell receptor (beta chain) was identified in a study of cytomegalovirus exposure and HLA in healthy donors. Turning to the study itself: Earlier, some 170 million T cells were analyzed, and some 120 million unique TCR beta sequences were found among them.

Primers: 60 Vbeta forward and 13 Jbeta reverse. Clones were sequenced by immunoSEQ multiplex PCR, and TCRdb holds only the in-frame ones, with some missing. The table has around 110,000 clones, around 64% seen once. As for this clone: The antigen is unknown.

Notes on the study in general: Clonal expansion was found to be greater in HLA-associated TCR beta chains than in equally common others in a later analysis. In an earlier analysis, in 587 donors, most V segments appeared productive either ~87% or ~30% of the time.

The CDR3 consists of 12 residues. CDR1 and CDR2 from the germline V gene are MDHEN and SYDVKM. V was trimmed by 6 bases and J by 7 bases, leaving 10 bases between them. The chain links TRBV28 to TRBJ1-5; D might be TRBD1 (5 bases). This clonotype was obtained from a man aged 25 to 45 in good health and CMV-seropositive. The specimen sequenced was PBMCs. The CDR3 spells CASSPQGQPQHF. In DNA, the CDR3 is TGTGCCAGCAGCCCTCAGGGACAGCCCCAGCATTTT.